The T cell receptor beta chain described here comes from a study of cytomegalovirus exposure and HLA in healthy donors. General study results and limits: Sequences of the TCR beta chain were said to predict the HLA-A and HLA-B alleles of most subjects accurately.

In germline, CDR1 is SGHRS, CDR2 YFSETQ. Germline trimming cut 0 bases from V and 4 bases from J; bases unmatched to any gene: 7. This CDR3 spans 16 amino acids. In the PCR, 60 Vbeta and 13 Jbeta primers were used. Sequencing was performed with immunoSEQ multiplex PCR; in TCRdb, only in-frame clones are kept and a portion is missing. In the table there are 110,000 or so clones, about 76% of which are singletons. Concerning this clone: The target antigen is unknown.

This clonotype was obtained from a woman under 40 in good health and CMV-seronegative. V usage is TRBV5-1 and J usage is TRBJ2-1; 7 nucleotides align to TRBD1. Sequenced sample: PBMCs. The CDR3 coding sequence is TGCGCCAGCAGCTTGGTTGTGACAGGGAAATACAATGAGCAGTTCTTC. This encodes CASSLVVTGKYNEQFF.